The clone carrying this TCR beta chain showed up just a few times. These data are taken from a study of CD8 T cells in ankylosing spondylitis. TCRdb analysed the 5' RACE reads with MiXCR anew, one entry per CDR3 protein. The table lists 85,000 to 100,000 distinct CDR3 sequences, around 9.4% of them singletons. Germline assignment: CDR1 SEHNR and CDR2 FQNEAQ (reference sequence). CDR3 size: 16 residues. V shed 5 bases and J shed 4 bases, with 19 bases lying between them. J is TRBJ2-3 and V is TRBV7-9; the D gene could be TRBD1 or TRBD2 (5 bases each). The specimen was blood, either unsorted or a sorted T cell fraction (not recorded which). The sequence was collected from a male donor with ankylosing spondylitis or in good health (not recorded which). The CDR3 bases are TGTGCCAGCAGCCCGCCGACCGGGGACGGGTCAGATACGCAGTATTTT. It translates to CASSPPTGDGSDTQYF.